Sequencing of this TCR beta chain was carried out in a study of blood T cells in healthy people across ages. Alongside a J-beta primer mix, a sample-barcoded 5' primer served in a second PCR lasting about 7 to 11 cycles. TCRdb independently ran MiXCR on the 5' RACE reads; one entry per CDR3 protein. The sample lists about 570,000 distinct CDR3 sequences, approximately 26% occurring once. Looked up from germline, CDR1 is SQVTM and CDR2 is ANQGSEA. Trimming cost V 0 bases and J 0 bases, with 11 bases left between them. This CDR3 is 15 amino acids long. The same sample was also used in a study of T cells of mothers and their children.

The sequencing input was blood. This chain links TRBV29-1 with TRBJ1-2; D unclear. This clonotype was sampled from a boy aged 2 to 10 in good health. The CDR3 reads CSVEEAGTPNYGYTF. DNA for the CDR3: TGCAGCGTTGAAGAGGCGGGCACTCCTAACTATGGCTACACCTTC. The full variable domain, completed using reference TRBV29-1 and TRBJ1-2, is SAVISQKPSRDICQRGTSLTIQCQVDSQVTMMFWYRQQPGQSLTLIATANQGSEATYESGFVIDKFPISRPNLTFSTLTVSNMSPEDSSIYLCSVEEAGTPNYGYTFGSGTRLTVV.